This TCR beta chain was sequenced during a study of blood T cell repertoires in COVID-19. Study background: From T cells, B-cell-depleted T cells, or PBMCs came the material, which was cDNA or gDNA.

Sequencing was performed with immunoSEQ multiplex PCR; in TCRdb, only in-frame clones are kept and a portion is missing. The sample lists fewer than 85,000 clones; roughly 80% were seen once. The table lists this clone with a count of one. The CDR3 loop spans 16 amino acids. Trimming shortened V by 5 bases and J by 0 bases, and 16 bases separated the two germline ends. Germline-derived CDR1 and CDR2 are PRHDT and FYEKMQ (reference sequence). Input material: peripheral blood. The sequence came from a man in his 60s with acute or convalescent COVID-19. J is TRBJ1-1 and V is TRBV13; D not resolved. The CDR3 sequence is CASSHSGFSMNTEAFF. The CDR3 DNA reads as TGTGCCAGCAGCCACAGCGGGTTCTCCATGAACACTGAAGCTTTCTTT.